The 9 T cell receptor beta chains below all came from one sample that was sequenced in a study of T cell responses to AZD1222 COVID-19 vaccine. The method was immunoSEQ multiplex PCR; TCRdb's version includes in-frame clones alone and lacks a portion of them. The data show about 140,000 clones, over 90% seen once. Sequences were derived from peripheral blood, sampled 28 days after the second AZD1222 dose. The receptors were sampled from an adult who received the AZD1222 COVID-19 vaccine.

The chain uses TRBV19 and TRBJ2-7; 9 bases are a match to TRBD1. The CDR3 loop spans 15 amino acids. V lost 4 bases to trimming and J lost 6 bases; unmatched junction nucleotides: 10. The germline V gene has CDR1 LNHDA and CDR2 SQIVND (reference sequence). CDR3 sequence (DNA): TGTGCCAGTAGTAGAGGACAGGGGATTGTTGGCGAGCAGTACTTC. It codes for CASSRGQGIVGEQYF. The full variable domain, its missing parts supplied by reference TRBV19 and TRBJ2-7, is DGGITQSPKYLFRKEGQNVTLSCEQNLNHDAMYWYRQDPGQGLRLIYYSQIVNDFQKGDIAEGYSVSREKKESFPLTVTSAQKNPTAFYLCASSRGQGIVGEQYFGPGTRLTVT.

The chain uses TRBV5-1 and TRBJ1-1, with TRBD1 as a possible D gene (6 bases). Per germline, CDR1 SGHRS and CDR2 YFSETQ. V was cut by 3 bases and J by 10 bases, with 22 bases left in between. This CDR3 spans 15 amino acids. The chain's CDR3 is CASSSTLGAGGRAFF. The CDR3 DNA follows: TGCGCCAGCAGCTCCACATTGGGAGCTGGGGGGCGAGCTTTCTTT.

The chain carries TRBV21-1 and TRBJ1-3. TRBV21-1 is assigned pseudogene status. This CDR3 has 15 residues. Here the CDR3 reads CASSKGGGLRNTIYF. Here the CDR3 DNA reads TGTGCCAGCAGCAAAGGAGGGGGGCTTAGAAACACCATATATTTT.

The gene calls are TRBV28 and TRBJ2-2, with no clear D. CDR1 is MDHEN and CDR2 is SYDVKM in the germline V gene. The CDR3 sequence is 13 residues long. The V end was cut by 4 bases, the J end by 2 bases, with 5 bases between. This CDR3 reads CASSSDNTGELFF. The CDR3 DNA follows: TGTGCCAGCAGTTCCGACAACACCGGGGAGCTGTTTTTT. Full variable domain (remainder filled in from reference TRBV28 and TRBJ2-2): DVKVTQSSRYLVKRTGEKVFLECVQDMDHENMFWYRQDPGLGLRLIYFSYDVKMKEKGDIPEGYSVSREKKERFSLILESASTNQTSMYLCASSSDNTGELFFGEGSRLTVL.

The chain carries TRBV28 and TRBJ1-2; D gene ambiguous. This CDR3 has 16 amino acids. V lost 4 bases and J 2 bases, leaving 17 bases between the germline ends. CDR1 and CDR2 from the germline V gene are MDHEN and SYDVKM. CDR3: CASSSSYSFRNYGYTF. The DNA of the CDR3 is TGTGCCAGCAGTTCCTCGTACTCATTCAGGAACTATGGCTACACCTTC.

CDR3 protein: CASSLGANNEQFF. In DNA, the CDR3 is TGTGCCAGCAGCTTAGGCGCTAACAATGAGCAGTTCTTC. The rearrangement links TRBV7-9 to TRBJ2-1; D unclear. This CDR3 has 13 residues. The germline CDR1 and CDR2 sequences are SEHNR and FQNEAQ (reference sequence). V was trimmed by 1 base and J by 5 bases, leaving 6 bases between them.

The chain employs TRBV5-4 and TRBJ1-1; possible D gene TRBD1, 5 bases. The germline V and J ends were trimmed by 5 bases and 1 base, with 12 bases remaining between them. The CDR3 is 14 amino acids. Germline CDR1 SGHNT, CDR2 YYREEE (reference sequence). CDR3 DNA: TGTGCCAGCAGGCGTCAGGGAGGGAACACTGAAGCTTTCTTT. Its protein product is CASRRQGGNTEAFF.

The chain carries TRBV2 and TRBJ2-7; 7 bases align to TRBD1. CDR3 size: 15 residues. Germline loops: CDR1 SNHLY, CDR2 FYNNEI. Germline trimming cut 8 bases from V and 0 bases from J; bases unmatched to any gene: 10. The CDR3: CASARDSEISYEQYF. The CDR3 nucleotides are TGTGCCAGCGCCCGGGACAGCGAAATCTCCTACGAGCAGTACTTC.

The rearrangement links TRBV24-1 to TRBJ2-2; no firm D call. V lost 7 bases and J lost 4, with 12 bases in between. The CDR3 sequence is 14 residues long. Germline CDR1 KGHDR, CDR2 SFDVKD. CDR3 bases: TGTGCCACCAGCGATCCTCAGAGCACCGGGGAGCTGTTTTTT. Its protein product is CATSDPQSTGELFF.